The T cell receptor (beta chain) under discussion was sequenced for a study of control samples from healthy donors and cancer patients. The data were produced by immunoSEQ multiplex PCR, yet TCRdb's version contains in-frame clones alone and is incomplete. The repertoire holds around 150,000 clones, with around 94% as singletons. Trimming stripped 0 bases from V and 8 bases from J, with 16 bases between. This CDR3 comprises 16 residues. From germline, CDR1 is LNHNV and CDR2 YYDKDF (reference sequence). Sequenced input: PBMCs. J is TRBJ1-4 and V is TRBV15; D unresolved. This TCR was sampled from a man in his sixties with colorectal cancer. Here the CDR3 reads CATSRDLGSPGEKLFF. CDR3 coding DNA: TGTGCCACCAGCAGAGATTTAGGCTCCCCGGGGGAAAAACTGTTTTTT.